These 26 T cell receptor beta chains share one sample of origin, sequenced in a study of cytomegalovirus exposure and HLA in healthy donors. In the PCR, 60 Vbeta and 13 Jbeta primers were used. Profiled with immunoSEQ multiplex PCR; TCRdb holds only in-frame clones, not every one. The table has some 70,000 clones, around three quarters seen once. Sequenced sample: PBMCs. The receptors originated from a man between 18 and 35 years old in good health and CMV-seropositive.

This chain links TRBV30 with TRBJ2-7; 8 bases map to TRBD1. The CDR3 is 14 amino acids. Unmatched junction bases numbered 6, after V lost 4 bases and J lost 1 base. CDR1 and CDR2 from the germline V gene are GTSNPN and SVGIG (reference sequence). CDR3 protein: CAWTPGTGSYEQYF. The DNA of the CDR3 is TGTGCCTGGACCCCCGGGACAGGATCCTACGAGCAGTACTTC.

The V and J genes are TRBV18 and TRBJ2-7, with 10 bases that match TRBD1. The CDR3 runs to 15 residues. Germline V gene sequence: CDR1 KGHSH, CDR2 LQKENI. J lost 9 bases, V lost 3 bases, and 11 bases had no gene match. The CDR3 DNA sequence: TGTGCCAGCTCACCCTCGGGACAGGGGTTTGGTTGGCAGTACTTC. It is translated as CASSPSGQGFGWQYF.

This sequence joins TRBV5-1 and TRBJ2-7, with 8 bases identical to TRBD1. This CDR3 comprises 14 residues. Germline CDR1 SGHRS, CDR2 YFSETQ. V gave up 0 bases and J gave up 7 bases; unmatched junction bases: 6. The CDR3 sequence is CASSLAGTGGEQYF. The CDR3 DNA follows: TGCGCCAGCAGCTTGGCCGGGACAGGCGGAGAGCAGTACTTC. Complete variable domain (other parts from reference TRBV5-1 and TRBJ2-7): KAGVTQTPRYLIKTRGQQVTLSCSPISGHRSVSWYQQTPGQGLQFLFEYFSETQRNKGNFPGRFSGRQFSNSRSEMNVSTLELGDSALYLCASSLAGTGGEQYFGPGTRLTVT.

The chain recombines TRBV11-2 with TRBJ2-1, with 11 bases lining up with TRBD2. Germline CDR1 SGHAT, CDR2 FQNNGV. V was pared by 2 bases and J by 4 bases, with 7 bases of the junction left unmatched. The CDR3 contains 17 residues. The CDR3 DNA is TGTGCCAGCAGCTTACTATTTAGCGGGGGGGCGTACAATGAGCAGTTCTTC. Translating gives CASSLLFSGGAYNEQFF.

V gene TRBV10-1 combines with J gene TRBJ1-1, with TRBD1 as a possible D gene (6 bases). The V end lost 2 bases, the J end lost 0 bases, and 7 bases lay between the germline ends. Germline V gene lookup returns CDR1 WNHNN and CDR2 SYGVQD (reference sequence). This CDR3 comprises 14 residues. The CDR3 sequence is CASSEEGVNTEAFF. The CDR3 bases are TGCGCCAGCAGTGAGGAGGGGGTGAACACTGAAGCTTTCTTT.

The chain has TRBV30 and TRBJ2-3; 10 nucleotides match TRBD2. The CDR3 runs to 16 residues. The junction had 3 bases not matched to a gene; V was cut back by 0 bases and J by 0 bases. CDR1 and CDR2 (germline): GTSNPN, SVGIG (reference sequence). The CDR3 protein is CAWSVIAGGSTDTQYF. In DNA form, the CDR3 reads TGTGCCTGGAGTGTAATAGCGGGAGGTAGCACAGATACGCAGTATTTT.

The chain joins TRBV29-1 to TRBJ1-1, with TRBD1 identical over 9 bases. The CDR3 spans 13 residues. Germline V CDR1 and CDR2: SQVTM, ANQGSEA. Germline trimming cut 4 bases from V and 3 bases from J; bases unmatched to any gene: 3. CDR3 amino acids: CSVARTGDTEAFF. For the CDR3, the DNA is TGCAGCGTTGCAAGGACAGGGGACACTGAAGCTTTCTTT.

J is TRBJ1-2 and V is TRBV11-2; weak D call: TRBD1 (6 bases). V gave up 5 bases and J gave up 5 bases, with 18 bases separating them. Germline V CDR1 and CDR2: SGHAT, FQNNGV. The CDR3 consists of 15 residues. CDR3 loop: CASSHLGQIDYGYTF. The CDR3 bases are TGTGCCAGCAGCCATCTAGGACAGATTGATTATGGCTACACCTTC.

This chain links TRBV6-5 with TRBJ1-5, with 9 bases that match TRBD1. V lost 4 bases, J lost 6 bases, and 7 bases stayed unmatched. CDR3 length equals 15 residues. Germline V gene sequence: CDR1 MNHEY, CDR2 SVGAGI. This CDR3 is CASSSSGQGTQPQHF. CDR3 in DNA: TGTGCCAGCAGTTCCTCCGGACAGGGGACTCAGCCCCAGCATTTT.

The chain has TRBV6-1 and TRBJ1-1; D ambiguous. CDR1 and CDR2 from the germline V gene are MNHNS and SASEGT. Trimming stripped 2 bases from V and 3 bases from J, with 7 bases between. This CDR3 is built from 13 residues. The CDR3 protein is CASSEREDTEAFF. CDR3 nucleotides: TGTGCCAGCAGTGAAAGGGAGGACACTGAAGCTTTCTTT.

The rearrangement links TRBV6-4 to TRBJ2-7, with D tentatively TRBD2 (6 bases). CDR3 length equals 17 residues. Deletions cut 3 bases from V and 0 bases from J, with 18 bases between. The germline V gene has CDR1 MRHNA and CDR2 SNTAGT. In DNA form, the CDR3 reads TGTGCCAGCAGTGAAGAGGGCGGGACGCTGAGCTCCTACGAGCAGTACTTC. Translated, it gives CASSEEGGTLSSYEQYF.

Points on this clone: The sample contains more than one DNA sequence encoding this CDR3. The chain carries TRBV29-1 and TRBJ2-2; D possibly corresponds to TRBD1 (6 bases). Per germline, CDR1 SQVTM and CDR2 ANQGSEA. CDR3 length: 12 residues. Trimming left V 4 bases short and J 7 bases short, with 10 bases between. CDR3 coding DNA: TGCAGCGTTGGGCAGGGGCACGGGGAGCTGTTTTTT. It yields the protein CSVGQGHGELFF.

CDR3 protein: CAWETGGNSPLHF. In nucleotides, the CDR3 is TGTGCCTGGGAAACAGGGGGGAATTCACCCCTCCACTTT. The chain is built from TRBV30 and TRBJ1-6; 8 nucleotides agree with TRBD1. With 5 bases clipped from V and 7 bases from J, the junction kept 4 bases outside the gene matches. CDR3 length: 13 amino acids. In germline, CDR1 is GTSNPN, CDR2 SVGIG (reference sequence).

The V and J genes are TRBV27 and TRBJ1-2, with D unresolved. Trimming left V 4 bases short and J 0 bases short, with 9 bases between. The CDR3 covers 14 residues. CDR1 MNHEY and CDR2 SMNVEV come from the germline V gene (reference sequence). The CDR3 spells CASSYDGANYGYTF. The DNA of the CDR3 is TGTGCCAGCAGTTACGACGGAGCTAACTATGGCTACACCTTC.

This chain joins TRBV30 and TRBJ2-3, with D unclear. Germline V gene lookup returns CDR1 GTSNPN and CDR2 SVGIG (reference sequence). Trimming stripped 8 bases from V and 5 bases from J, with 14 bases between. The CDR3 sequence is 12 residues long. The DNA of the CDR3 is TGTGCCGCGAACCTGAGGTTAGATACGCAGTATTTT. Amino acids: CAANLRLDTQYF.

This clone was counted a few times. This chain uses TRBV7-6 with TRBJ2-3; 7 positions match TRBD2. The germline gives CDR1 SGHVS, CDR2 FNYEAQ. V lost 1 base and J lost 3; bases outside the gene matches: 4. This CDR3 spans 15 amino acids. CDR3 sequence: CASSLVGGRTDTQYF. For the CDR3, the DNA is TGTGCCAGCAGCTTAGTGGGCGGGAGAACAGATACGCAGTATTTT.

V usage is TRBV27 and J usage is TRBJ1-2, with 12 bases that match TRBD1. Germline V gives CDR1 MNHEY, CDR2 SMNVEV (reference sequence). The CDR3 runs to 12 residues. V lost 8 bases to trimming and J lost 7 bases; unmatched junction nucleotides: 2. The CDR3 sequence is CASGDRGLGYTF. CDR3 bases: TGTGCCAGCGGGGACAGGGGGCTTGGCTACACCTTC.

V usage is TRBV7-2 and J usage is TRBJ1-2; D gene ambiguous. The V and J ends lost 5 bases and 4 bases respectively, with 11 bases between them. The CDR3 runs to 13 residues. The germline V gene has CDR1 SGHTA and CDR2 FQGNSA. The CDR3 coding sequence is TGTGCCAGCAGCCCCGGTGAGAGCTATGGCTACACCTTC. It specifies CASSPGESYGYTF.

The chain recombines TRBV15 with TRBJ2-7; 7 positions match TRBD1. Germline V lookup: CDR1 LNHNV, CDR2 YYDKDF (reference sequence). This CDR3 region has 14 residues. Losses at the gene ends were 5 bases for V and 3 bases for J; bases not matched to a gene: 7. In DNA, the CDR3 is TGTGCCACCAGCCCCCGGGACAGCTACTACGAGCAGTACTTC. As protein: CATSPRDSYYEQYF. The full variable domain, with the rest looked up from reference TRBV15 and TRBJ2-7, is DAMVIQNPRYQVTQFGKPVTLSCSQTLNHNVMYWYQQKSSQAPKLLFHYYDKDFNNEADTPDNFQSRRPNTSFCFLDIRSPGLGDTAMYLCATSPRDSYYEQYFGPGTRLTVT.

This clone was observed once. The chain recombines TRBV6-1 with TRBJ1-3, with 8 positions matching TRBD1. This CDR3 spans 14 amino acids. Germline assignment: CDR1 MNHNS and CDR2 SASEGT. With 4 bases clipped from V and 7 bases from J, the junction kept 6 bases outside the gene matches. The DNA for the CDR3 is TGTGCCAGCAGTGGGGACAGGTCGCTCAACACCATATATTTT. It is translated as CASSGDRSLNTIYF.

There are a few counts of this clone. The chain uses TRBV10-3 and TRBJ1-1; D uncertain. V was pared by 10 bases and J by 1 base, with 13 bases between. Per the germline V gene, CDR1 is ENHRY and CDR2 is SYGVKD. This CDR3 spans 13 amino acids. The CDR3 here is CASGEIWNTEAFF. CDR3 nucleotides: TGTGCCAGTGGGGAGATCTGGAACACTGAAGCTTTCTTT.

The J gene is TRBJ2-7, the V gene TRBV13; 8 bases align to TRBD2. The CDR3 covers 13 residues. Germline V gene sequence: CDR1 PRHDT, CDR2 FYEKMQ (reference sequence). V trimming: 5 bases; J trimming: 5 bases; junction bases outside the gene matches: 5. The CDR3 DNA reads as TGTGCCAGCAGCGTAGCAGCGGGAGACGAGCAGTACTTC. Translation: CASSVAAGDEQYF.

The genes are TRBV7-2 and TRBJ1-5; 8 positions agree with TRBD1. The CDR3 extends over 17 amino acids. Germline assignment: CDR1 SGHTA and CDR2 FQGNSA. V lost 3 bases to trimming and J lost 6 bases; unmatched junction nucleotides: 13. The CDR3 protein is CASSLASGGQEVQPQHF. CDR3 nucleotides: TGTGCCAGCAGCTTGGCCAGTGGGGGACAGGAGGTTCAGCCCCAGCATTTT.

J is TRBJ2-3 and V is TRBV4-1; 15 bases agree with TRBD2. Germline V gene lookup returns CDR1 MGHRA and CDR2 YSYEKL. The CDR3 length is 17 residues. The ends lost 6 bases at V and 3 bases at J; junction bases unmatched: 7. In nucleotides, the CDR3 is TGCGCCAGCAGGAGGATGGGACTAGCGGGGGGAACAGATACGCAGTATTTT. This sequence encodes CASRRMGLAGGTDTQYF.

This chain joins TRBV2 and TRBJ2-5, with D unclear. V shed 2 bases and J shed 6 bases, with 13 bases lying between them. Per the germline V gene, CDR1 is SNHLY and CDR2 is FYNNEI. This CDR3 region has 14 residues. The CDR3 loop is CASSETPPIQTQYF. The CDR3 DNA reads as TGTGCCAGCAGTGAAACCCCGCCTATCCAGACCCAGTACTTC.

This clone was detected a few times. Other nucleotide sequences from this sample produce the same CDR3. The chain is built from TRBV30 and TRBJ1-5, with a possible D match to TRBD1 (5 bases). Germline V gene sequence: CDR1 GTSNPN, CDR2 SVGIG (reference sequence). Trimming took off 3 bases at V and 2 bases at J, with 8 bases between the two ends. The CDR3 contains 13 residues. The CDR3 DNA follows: TGTGCCTGGAGCGGGGGAGGCAATCAGCCCCAGCATTTT. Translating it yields CAWSGGGNQPQHF.